What follows describes a single T cell receptor beta chain. Its antigen is unknown. TCRdb keeps only in-frame clones here, not all; method: immunoSEQ multiplex PCR. Here the sample spans over 30,000 clones, roughly 88% being singletons. This sample is part of a study of T cells in localized non-small cell lung cancer. Study-level findings and limits: Uninvolved neighboring lung showed the greatest T cell clonality, exceeding tumor. Within adjacent lung there appeared a median approximately 60 of the top 100 tumor clones. Longer overall survival was seen with higher T cell density measured in blood.

The TCR comes from an older male donor with stage II lung adenocarcinoma. This specimen consisted of peripheral blood mononuclear cells, obtained before any cancer treatment.

CDR3 protein: CASSPYRLAGTGELFF. The CDR3 DNA is TGTGCCAGCTCACCATATAGGCTAGCCGGCACCGGGGAGCTGTTTTTT. This rearrangement joins TRBV18 to TRBJ2-2, with D perhaps matching TRBD2 (5 bases). The germline V and J ends were trimmed by 2 bases and 4 bases, with 14 bases remaining between them. This CDR3 is 16 amino acids long. In germline, CDR1 is KGHSH, CDR2 LQKENI. Full variable domain (missing parts from reference TRBV18 and TRBJ2-2): NAGVMQNPRHLVRRRGQEARLRCSPMKGHSHVYWYRQLPEEGLKFMVYLQKENIIDESGMPKERFSAEFPKEGPSILRIQQVVRGDSAAYFCASSPYRLAGTGELFFGEGSRLTVL.